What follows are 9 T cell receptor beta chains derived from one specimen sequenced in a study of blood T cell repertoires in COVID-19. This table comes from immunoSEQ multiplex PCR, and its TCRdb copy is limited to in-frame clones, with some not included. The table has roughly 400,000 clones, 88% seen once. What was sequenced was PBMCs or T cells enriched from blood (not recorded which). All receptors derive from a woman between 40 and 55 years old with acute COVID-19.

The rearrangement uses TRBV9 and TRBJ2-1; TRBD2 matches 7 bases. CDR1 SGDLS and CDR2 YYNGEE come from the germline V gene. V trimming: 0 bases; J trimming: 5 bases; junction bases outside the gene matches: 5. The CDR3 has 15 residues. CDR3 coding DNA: TGTGCCAGCAGCGTAGGGCTAGCGGTAAACAATGAGCAGTTCTTC. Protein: CASSVGLAVNNEQFF.

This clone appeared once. This chain's CDR3 is CASSQSGGYTDTQYF. The CDR3 coding sequence is TGCGCCAGCAGCCAGAGCGGGGGGTATACAGATACGCAGTATTTT. The chain links TRBV5-1 to TRBJ2-3; 9 nucleotides agree with TRBD2. Germline trimming cut 4 bases from V and 3 bases from J; bases unmatched to any gene: 6. The CDR3 contains 15 residues. From germline, CDR1 is SGHRS and CDR2 YFSETQ.

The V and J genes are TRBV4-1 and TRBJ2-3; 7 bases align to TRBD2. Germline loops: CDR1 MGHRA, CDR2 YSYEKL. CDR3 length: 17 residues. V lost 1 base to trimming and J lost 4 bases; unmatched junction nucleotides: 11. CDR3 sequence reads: CASSQGELRGGADTQYF. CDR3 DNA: TGCGCCAGCAGCCAAGGGGAGTTGAGGGGAGGGGCAGATACGCAGTATTTT.

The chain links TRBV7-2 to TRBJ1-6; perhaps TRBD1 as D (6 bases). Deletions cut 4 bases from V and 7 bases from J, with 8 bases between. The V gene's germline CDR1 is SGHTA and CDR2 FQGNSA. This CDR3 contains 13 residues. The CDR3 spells CASSSDRNSPLHF. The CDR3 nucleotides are TGTGCCAGCAGCTCGGACAGAAATTCACCCCTCCACTTT.

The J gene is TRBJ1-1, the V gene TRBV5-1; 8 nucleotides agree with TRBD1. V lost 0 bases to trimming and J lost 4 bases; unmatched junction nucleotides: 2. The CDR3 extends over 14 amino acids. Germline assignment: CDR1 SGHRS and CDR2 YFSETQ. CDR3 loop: CASSLAGGPTEAFF. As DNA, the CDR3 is TGCGCCAGCAGCTTGGCAGGGGGCCCCACTGAAGCTTTCTTT.

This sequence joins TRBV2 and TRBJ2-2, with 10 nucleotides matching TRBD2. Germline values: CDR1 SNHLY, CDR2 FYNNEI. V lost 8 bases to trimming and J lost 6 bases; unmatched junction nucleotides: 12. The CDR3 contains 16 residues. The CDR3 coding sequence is TGTGCCAGCTGGAGTAGGCTAGCGGGGGTGGCCGGGGAGCTGTTTTTT. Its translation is CASWSRLAGVAGELFF.

This chain's CDR3 is CSASRQGADTEAFF. The CDR3 DNA sequence: TGCAGTGCTAGTAGACAGGGGGCGGACACTGAAGCTTTCTTT. This chain connects TRBV20-1 to TRBJ1-1; 10 bases agree with TRBD1. Germline V gene sequence: CDR1 DFQATT, CDR2 SNEGSKA (reference sequence). Trimming took 3 bases from V and 3 from J; bases not matched to a gene: 4. There are 14 residues in the CDR3.

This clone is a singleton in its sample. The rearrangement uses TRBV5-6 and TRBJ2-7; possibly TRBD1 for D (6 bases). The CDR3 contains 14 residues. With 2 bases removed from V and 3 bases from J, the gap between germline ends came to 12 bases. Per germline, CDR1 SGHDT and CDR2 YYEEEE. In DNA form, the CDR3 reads TGTGCCAGCAGCTTTAGGGGGTACAGCTACGAGCAGTACTTC. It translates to CASSFRGYSYEQYF.

The CDR3 coding sequence is TGTGCTAGTGGTTTGGTACAATTGGCAGGCGATACCGGTCAGCCCCAGCATTTT. Its translation is CASGLVQLAGDTGQPQHF. The chain employs TRBV12-5 and TRBJ1-5; no clear D. V shed 0 bases and J shed 6 bases, with 21 bases lying between them. CDR1 and CDR2 (germline): LGHNT, FRNRAP. The CDR3 consists of 18 residues.